The T cell receptor (beta chain) under discussion was sequenced for a study of vaccination and CD4 T cells after COVID-19. The CDR3 covers 16 residues. Germline V gene lookup returns CDR1 DFQATT and CDR2 SNEGSKA (reference sequence). V lost 0 bases and J lost 10; bases outside the gene matches: 12. Treatment of the sample: roughly 11-day PBMC culture with coronavirus spike peptide pools or control peptides (ViraFEST assay). This clonotype was counted only a few times. Antigen unknown. Cultured CD4+ T cell DNA underwent sequencing with the Oncomine TCR Beta short-read assay. MiXCR was run by TCRdb on the PCR reads, yielding one entry per CDR3 protein. The sample holds 9,500 to 15,000 distinct CDR3 sequences; around 20% are singletons and the top ten take roughly 13%.

This clonotype originated in a human donor who received a COVID-19 vaccine. Specimen: CD4+ T cells from blood, cultured in vitro, collected before SARS-CoV-2 vaccination. The chain combines TRBV20-1 with TRBJ2-5; the match to TRBD2 covers 12 bases. The CDR3 spells CSARDWGLAGGKGQYF. Written as DNA, the CDR3 is TGCAGTGCTAGAGATTGGGGTCTAGCGGGGGGGAAAGGCCAGTACTTC.